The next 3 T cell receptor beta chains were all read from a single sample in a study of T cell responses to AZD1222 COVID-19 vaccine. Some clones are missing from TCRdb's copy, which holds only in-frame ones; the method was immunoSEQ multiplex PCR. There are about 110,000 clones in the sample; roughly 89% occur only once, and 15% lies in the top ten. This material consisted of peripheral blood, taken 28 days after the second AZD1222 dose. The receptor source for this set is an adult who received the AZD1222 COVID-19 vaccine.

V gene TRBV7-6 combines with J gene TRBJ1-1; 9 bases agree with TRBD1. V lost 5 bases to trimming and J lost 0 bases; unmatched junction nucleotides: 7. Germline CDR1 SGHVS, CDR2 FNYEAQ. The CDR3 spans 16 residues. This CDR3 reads CASSLGQGMMNTEAFF. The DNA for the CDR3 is TGTGCCAGCAGCCTCGGACAGGGGATGATGAACACTGAAGCTTTCTTT. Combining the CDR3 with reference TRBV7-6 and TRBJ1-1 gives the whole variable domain GAGVSQSPRYKVTKRGQDVALRCDPISGHVSLYWYRQALGQGPEFLTYFNYEAQQDKSGLPNDRFSAERPEGSISTLTIQRTEQRDSAMYRCASSLGQGMMNTEAFFGQGTRLTVV.

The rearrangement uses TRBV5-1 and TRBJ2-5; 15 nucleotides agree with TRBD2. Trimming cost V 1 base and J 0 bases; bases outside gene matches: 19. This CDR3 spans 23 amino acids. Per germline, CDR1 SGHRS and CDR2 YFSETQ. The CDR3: CASSLRAPPPGLAGGAYQETQYF. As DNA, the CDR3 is TGCGCCAGCAGCTTGAGGGCCCCGCCTCCGGGACTAGCGGGGGGCGCCTACCAAGAGACCCAGTACTTC.

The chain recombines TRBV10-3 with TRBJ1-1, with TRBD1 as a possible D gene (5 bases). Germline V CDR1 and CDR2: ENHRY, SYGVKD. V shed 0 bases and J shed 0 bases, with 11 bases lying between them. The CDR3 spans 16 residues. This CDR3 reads CAISESQGPMNTEAFF. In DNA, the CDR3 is TGTGCCATCAGTGAGTCCCAGGGTCCCATGAACACTGAAGCTTTCTTT.